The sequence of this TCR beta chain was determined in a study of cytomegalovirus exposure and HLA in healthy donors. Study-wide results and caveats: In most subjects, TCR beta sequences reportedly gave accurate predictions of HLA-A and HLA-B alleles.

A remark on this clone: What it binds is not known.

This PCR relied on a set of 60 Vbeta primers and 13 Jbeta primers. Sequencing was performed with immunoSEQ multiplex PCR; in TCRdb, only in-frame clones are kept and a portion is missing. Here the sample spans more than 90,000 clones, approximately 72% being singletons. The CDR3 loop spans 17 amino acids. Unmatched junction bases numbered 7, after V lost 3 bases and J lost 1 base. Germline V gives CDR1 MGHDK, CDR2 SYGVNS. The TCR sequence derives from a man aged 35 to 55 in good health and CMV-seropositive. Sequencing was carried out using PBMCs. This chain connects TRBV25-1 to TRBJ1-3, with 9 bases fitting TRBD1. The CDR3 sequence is CASSDLGQGASGNTIYF. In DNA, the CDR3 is TGTGCCAGCAGTGATCTGGGACAGGGCGCTTCTGGAAACACCATATATTTT.